The clone carrying this T cell receptor beta chain was observed a handful of times. Its antigen remains unidentified. Clones were read by immunoSEQ multiplex PCR, and TCRdb kept only the in-frame ones, dropping some. Counted here are around 70,000 clones, around nine tenths occurring once; the ten biggest clones make up less than 9.5%. The CDR3 extends over 14 amino acids. Germline assignment: CDR1 SGHRS and CDR2 YFSETQ. Deletions cut 6 bases from V and 8 bases from J, with 18 bases between. The data derive from a study of T cell responses to AZD1222 COVID-19 vaccine. Notes on the study in general: Vaccine-associated CD4 TCRs spanned spike, dominant at 160-218 and 743-854. In a largely white British group with more females than males, clonal diversity was possibly underestimated. Repertoires in all cases were sampled only once the peak T cell response had passed.

The input for sequencing was peripheral blood, taken on day 0 of AZD1222 vaccination. The gene calls are TRBV5-1 and TRBJ2-1; D not resolved. The clonotype comes from an adult in good health. CDR3 bases: TGCGCCAGCACGCCGGCCTCTACAAGCGATGAGCAGTTCTTC. Translated, it gives CASTPASTSDEQFF.